The T cell receptor beta chain described here comes from a study of identical twins. Study findings and constraints: Excess sharing by twins proved weaker in beta out-of-frame sequences.

In its sample, this clonotype was seen many times. The antigen is unknown. TCRdb processed the 5' RACE reads anew with MiXCR; each CDR3 protein has one entry. The sample includes some 500,000 distinct CDR3 sequences, more than 9% of them seen just once. Healthy Caucasian individuals made up all the donors. The CDR3 runs to 11 residues. Germline V lookup: CDR1 MNHNY, CDR2 SVGAGI (reference sequence). V dropped 8 bases and J dropped 1 base, with 6 bases sitting between them. A further study also used this sample, focusing on yellow fever vaccine responses in identical twins.

The specimen was PBMCs. The sequence derives from a woman aged 18 to 35 in good health. This sequence joins TRBV6-6 and TRBJ2-7; D unclear. CDR3 residues: CASWFSYEQYF. The CDR3 region has the DNA TGTGCCAGCTGGTTTTCCTACGAGCAGTACTTC.